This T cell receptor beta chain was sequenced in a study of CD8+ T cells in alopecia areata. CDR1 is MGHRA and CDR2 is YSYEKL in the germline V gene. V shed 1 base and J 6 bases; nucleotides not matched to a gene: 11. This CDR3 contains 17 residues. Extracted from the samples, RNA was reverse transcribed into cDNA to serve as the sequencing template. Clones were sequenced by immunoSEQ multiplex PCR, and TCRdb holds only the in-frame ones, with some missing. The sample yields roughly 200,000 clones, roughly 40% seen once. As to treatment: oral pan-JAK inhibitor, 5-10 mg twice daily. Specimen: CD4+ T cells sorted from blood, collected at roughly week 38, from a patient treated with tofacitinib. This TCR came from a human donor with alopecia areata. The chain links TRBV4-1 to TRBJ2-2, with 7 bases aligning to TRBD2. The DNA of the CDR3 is TGCGCCAGCAGCCAAGGGTCGGCGGGAGTGGTCGCCGGGGAGCTGTTTTTT. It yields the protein CASSQGSAGVVAGELFF.